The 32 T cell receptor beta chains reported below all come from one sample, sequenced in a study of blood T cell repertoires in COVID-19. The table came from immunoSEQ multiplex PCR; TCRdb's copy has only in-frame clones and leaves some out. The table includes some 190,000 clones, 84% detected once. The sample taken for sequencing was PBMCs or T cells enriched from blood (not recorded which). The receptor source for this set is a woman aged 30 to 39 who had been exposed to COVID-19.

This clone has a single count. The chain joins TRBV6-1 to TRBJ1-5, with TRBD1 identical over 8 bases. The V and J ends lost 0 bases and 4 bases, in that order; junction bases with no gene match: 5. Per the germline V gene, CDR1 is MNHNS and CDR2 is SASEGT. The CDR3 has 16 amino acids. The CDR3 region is CASSEAAGGWNQPQHF. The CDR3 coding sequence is TGTGCCAGCAGTGAAGCGGCAGGGGGCTGGAATCAGCCCCAGCATTTT.

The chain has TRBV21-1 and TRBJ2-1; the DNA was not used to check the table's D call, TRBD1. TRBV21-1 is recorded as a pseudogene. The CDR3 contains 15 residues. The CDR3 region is CASSTLPDRVNEQFF. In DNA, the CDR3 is TGTGCCAGCAGCACCCTCCCAGACAGGGTGAATGAGCAGTTCTTC.

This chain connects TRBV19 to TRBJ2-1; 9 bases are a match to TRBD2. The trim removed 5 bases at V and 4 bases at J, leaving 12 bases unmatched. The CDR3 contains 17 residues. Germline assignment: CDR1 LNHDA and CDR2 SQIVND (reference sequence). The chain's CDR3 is CASSAPRLAGGYNEQFF. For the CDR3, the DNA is TGTGCCAGTAGTGCCCCACGGCTCGCGGGGGGGTACAATGAGCAGTTCTTC.

Here the CDR3 reads CASKADTGELFF. CDR3 sequence (DNA): TGTGCCAGCAAGGCGGACACCGGGGAGCTGTTTTTT. The gene calls are TRBV2 and TRBJ2-2; D call uncertain. Trimming took 7 bases from V and 3 from J, leaving 6 bases between them. CDR1 SNHLY and CDR2 FYNNEI come from the germline V gene. CDR3 size: 12 residues.

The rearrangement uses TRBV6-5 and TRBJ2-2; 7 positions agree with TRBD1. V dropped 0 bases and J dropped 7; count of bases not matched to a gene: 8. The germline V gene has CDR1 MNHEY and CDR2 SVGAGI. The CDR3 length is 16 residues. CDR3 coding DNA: TGTGCCAGCAGTTACTCGAAATCAGGGGGTAGCGGGGAGCTGTTTTTT. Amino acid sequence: CASSYSKSGGSGELFF.

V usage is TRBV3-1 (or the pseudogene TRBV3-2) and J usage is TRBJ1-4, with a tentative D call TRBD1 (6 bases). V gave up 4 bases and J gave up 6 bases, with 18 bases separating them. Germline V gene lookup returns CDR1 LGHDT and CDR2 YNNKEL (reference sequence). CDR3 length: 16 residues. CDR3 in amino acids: CASSREGGTSYEKLFF. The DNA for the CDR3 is TGTGCCAGCAGCCGAGAAGGGGGTACGAGTTATGAAAAACTGTTTTTT.

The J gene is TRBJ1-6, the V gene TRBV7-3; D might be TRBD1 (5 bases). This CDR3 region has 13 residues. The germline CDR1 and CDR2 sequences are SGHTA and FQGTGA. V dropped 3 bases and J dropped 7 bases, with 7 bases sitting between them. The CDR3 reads CASSLGGNSPLHF. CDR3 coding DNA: TGTGCCAGCAGCTTGGGGGGGAATTCACCCCTCCACTTT.

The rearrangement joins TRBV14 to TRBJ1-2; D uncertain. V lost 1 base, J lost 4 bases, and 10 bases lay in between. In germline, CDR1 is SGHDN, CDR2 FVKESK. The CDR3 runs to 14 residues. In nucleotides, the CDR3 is TGTGCCAGCAGCCAAGCAAGACGGGGCTATGGCTACACCTTC. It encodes CASSQARRGYGYTF.

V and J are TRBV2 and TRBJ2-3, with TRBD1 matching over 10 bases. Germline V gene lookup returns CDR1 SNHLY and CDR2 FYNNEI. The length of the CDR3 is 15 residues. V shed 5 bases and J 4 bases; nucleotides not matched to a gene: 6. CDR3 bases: TGTGCCAGCAGTACGGGACAGGGGTATTCAGATACGCAGTATTTT. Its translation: CASSTGQGYSDTQYF.

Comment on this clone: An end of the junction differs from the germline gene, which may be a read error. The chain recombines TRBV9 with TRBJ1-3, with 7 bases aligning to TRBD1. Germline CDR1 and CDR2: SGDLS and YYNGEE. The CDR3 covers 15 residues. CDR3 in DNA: TGTGCCAGTAGCGGAGGAGGGGGCCTTGGAAACACCATATATTTT. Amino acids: CASSGGGGLGNTIYF.

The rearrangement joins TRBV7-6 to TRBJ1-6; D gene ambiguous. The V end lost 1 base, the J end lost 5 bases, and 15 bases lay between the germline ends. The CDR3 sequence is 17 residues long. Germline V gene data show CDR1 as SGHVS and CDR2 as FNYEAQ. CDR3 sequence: CASSLGSARQNNSPLHF. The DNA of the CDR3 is TGTGCCAGCAGCTTAGGCTCTGCGAGGCAGAATAATTCACCCCTCCACTTT.

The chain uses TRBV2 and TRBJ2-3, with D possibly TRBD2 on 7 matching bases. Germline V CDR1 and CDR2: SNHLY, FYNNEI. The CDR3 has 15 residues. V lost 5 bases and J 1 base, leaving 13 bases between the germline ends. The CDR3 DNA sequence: TGTGCCAGCAGTCCGAGCGGGACACGCACAGATACGCAGTATTTT. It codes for CASSPSGTRTDTQYF.

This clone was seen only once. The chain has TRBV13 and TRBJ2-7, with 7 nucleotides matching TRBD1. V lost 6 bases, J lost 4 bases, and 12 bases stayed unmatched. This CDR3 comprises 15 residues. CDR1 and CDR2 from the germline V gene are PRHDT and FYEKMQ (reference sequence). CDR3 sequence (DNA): TGTGCCAGCAGTTCCAACGGCCAGGGACAGTACGAGCAGTACTTC. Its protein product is CASSSNGQGQYEQYF.

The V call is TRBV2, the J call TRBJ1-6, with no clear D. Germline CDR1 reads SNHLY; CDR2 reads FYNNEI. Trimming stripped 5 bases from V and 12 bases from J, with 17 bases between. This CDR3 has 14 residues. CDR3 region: CASSLPSPTRPLHF. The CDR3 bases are TGTGCCAGCAGTCTTCCCAGCCCGACACGACCCCTCCACTTT.

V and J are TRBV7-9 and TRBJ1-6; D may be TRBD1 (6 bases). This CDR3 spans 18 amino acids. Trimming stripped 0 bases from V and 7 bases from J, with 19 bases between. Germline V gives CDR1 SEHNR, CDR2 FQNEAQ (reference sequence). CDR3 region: CASSLATQGLGWNSPLHF. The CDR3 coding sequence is TGTGCCAGCAGCTTAGCAACTCAGGGGCTTGGATGGAATTCACCCCTCCACTTT.

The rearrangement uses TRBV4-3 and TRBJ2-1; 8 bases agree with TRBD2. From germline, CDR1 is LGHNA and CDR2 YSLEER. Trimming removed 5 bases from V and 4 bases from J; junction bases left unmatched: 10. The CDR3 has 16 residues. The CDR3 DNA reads TGCGCCAGCAGCTTCCGGGTAGCGGGGTATTACAATGAGCAGTTCTTC. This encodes CASSFRVAGYYNEQFF.

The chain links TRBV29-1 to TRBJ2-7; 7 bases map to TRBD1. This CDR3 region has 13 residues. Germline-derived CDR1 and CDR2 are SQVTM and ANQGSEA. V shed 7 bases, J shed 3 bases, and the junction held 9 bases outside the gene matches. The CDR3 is CSEKGQLRYEQYF. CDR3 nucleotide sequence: TGCAGCGAAAAGGGACAGCTACGCTACGAGCAGTACTTC.

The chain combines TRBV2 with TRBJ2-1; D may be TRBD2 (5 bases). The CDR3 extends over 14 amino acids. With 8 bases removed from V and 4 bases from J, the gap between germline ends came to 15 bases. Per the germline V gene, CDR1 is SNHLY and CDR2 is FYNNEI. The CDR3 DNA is TGTGCCAGCCACGGGGTCCTCCGTTACAATGAGCAGTTCTTC. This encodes CASHGVLRYNEQFF.

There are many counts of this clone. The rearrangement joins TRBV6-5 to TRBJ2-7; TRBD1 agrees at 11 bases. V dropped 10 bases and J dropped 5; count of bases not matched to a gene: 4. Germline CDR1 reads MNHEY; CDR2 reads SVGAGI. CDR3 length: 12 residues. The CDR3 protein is CATGQGANEQYF. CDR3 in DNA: TGTGCCACAGGACAGGGGGCCAACGAGCAGTACTTC.

This CDR3 reads CASSPGGGEQFF. As DNA, the CDR3 is TGCGCCAGCAGCCCCGGGGGGGGTGAGCAGTTCTTC. V gene TRBV5-1 combines with J gene TRBJ2-1, with 8 bases lining up with TRBD2. V trimming: 4 bases; J trimming: 9 bases; junction bases outside the gene matches: 3. This CDR3 region has 12 residues. The germline CDR1 and CDR2 sequences are SGHRS and YFSETQ. The whole variable domain, remainder taken from reference TRBV5-1 and TRBJ2-1, is KAGVTQTPRYLIKTRGQQVTLSCSPISGHRSVSWYQQTPGQGLQFLFEYFSETQRNKGNFPGRFSGRQFSNSRSEMNVSTLELGDSALYLCASSPGGGEQFFGPGTRLTVL.

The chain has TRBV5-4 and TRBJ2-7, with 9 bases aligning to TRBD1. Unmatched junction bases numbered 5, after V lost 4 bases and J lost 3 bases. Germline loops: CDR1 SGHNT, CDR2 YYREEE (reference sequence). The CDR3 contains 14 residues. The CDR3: CASSVPGQGYEQYF. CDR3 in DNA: TGTGCCAGCAGCGTACCGGGACAGGGCTACGAGCAGTACTTC.

The CDR3: CASSSLDTNYGYTF. CDR3 nucleotide sequence: TGTGCCAGCAGTTCCCTGGACACCAACTATGGCTACACCTTC. This chain connects TRBV6-5 to TRBJ1-2; the D gene is possibly TRBD1 (5 bases). V dropped 4 bases and J dropped 2 bases, with 11 bases sitting between them. The V gene's germline CDR1 is MNHEY and CDR2 SVGAGI. CDR3 size: 14 residues.

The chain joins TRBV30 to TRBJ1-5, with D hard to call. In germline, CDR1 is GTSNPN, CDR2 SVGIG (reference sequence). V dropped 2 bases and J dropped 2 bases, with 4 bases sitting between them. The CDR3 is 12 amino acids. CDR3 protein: CAWSRGNQPQHF. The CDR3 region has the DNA TGTGCCTGGAGTCGGGGCAATCAGCCCCAGCATTTT.

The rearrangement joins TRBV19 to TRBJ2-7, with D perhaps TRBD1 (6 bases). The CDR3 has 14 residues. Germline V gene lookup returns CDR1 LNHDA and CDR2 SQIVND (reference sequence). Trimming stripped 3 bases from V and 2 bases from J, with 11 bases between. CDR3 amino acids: CASSIGRGPYEQYF. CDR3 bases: TGTGCCAGTAGTATCGGCAGGGGTCCCTACGAGCAGTACTTC.

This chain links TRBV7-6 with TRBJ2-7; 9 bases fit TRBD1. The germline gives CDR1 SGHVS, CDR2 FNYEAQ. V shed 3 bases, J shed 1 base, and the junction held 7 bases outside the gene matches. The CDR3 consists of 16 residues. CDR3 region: CASSLAPGQGSYEQYF. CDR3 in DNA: TGTGCCAGCAGCTTGGCCCCGGGACAGGGATCCTACGAGCAGTACTTC.

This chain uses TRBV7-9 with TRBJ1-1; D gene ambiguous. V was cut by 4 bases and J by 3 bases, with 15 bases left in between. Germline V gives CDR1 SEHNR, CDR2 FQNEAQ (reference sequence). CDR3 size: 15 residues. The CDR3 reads CASSSPGSRDTEAFF. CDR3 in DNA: TGTGCCAGCAGCTCCCCGGGTTCCCGAGACACTGAAGCTTTCTTT.

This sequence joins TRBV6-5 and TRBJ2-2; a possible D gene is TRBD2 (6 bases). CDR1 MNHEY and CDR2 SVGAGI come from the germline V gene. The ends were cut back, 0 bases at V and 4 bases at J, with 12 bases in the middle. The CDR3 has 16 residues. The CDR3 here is CASSYSEGRSTGELFF. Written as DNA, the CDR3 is TGTGCCAGCAGTTACTCGGAGGGGCGCAGCACCGGGGAGCTGTTTTTT.

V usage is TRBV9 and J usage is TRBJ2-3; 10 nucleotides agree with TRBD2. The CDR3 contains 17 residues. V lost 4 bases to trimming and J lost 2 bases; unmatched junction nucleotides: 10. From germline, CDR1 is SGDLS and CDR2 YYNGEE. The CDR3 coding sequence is TGTGCCAGCAGCTCTCTTGGGCTAGCGGGGGCCACAGATACGCAGTATTTT. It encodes CASSSLGLAGATDTQYF.

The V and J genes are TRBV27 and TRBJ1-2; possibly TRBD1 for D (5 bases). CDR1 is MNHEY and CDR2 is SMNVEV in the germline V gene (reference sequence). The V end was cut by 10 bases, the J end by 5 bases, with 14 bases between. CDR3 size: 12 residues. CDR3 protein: CATKTVLYGYTF. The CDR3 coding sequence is TGTGCCACCAAGACAGTCTTATATGGCTACACCTTC.

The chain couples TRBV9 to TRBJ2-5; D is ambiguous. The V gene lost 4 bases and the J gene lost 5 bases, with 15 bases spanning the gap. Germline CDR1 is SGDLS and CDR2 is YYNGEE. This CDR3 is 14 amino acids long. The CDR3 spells CASSKSLHEETQYF. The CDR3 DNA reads TGTGCCAGCAGCAAAAGCCTGCACGAGGAGACCCAGTACTTC. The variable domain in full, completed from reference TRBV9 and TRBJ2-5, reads DSGVTQTPKHLITATGQRVTLRCSPRSGDLSVYWYQQSLDQGLQFLIQYYNGEERAKGNILERFSAQQFPDLHSELNLSSLELGDSALYFCASSKSLHEETQYFGPGTRLLVL.

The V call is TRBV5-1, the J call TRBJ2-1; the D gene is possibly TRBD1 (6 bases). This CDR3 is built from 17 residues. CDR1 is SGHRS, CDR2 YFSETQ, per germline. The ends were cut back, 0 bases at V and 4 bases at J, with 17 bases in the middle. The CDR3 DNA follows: TGCGCCAGCAGCTTGGCTCTGGGGGCGGCCACATACAATGAGCAGTTCTTC. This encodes CASSLALGAATYNEQFF.

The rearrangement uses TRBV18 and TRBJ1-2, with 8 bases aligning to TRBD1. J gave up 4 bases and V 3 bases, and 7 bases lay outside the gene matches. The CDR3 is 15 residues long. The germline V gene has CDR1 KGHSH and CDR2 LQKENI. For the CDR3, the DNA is TGTGCCAGCTCACCTACTGCAGGGGGCGGCTATGGCTACACCTTC. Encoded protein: CASSPTAGGGYGYTF.